In its sample, the clone carrying this T cell receptor (beta chain) was seen a few times. Its antigen is not identified. The CDR3 length is 16 residues. V trimming: 6 bases; J trimming: 4 bases; junction bases outside the gene matches: 13. This entry belongs to a study of blood T cells in healthy people across ages. Notes on the study in general: The recorded TCR beta diversity per million T cells decreased in a roughly linear manner with age.

Primed by a sample-barcoded 5' primer and a J-beta primer mix, a second PCR proceeded for 7 to 11 cycles. TCRdb passed the 5' RACE reads through MiXCR, listing each CDR3 protein once. The sample holds some 1.1 million distinct CDR3 sequences, 35% to 45% seen once. Sample donors were healthy Caucasian individuals that came from Russia, aged roughly 6 to 95. The V gene is TRBV12-3 or TRBV12-4, the J gene TRBJ2-5, with TRBD1 identical over 8 bases. This sequence originates from a man younger than 30 in good health. Sample: blood. CDR3 residues: CASSQFGQGVLETQYF. CDR3 coding DNA: TGTGCCAGCAGCCAGTTCGGACAGGGTGTTTTAGAGACCCAGTACTTC.